These T cell receptor beta chains were read from a single sample in a study of cytomegalovirus exposure and HLA in healthy donors. Produced via immunoSEQ multiplex PCR; TCRdb's table is partial and in-frame only. Its clone listing holds 160,000 or so clones. Source material: PBMCs. These receptors were obtained from a man aged 25-45 years in good health and CMV-seronegative. Each CDR3 is given with its conserved first and last residue. The D gene is left open where the match is weak. For some rows the clone size is stated as once, few or many, or as a class when expanded; others skip it.

v_gene	d_gene	abundance	j_gene	CDR3nt	CDR3aa
TRBV6-5	TRBD1	.	TRBJ2-2	TGTGCCAGCAGTTATGGGACAGGGAACACCGGGGAGCTGTTTTTT	CASSYGTGNTGELFF
TRBV9	.	.	TRBJ2-5	TGTGCCAGCAGCGTGGCCCAGGGAGAGACCCAGTACTTC	CASSVAQGETQYF
TRBV19	.	.	TRBJ1-4	TGTGCCAGTAGGAAGGTGCCCGGGGGAAATGAAAAACTGTTTTTT	CASRKVPGGNEKLFF
TRBV11-1	TRBD2	.	TRBJ2-5	TGTGCCAGCAGCCCGCGGGGGGTATCGGAGACCCAGTACTTC	CASSPRGVSETQYF
TRBV5-6	TRBD1	.	TRBJ1-2	TGTGCCAGCAGCTTCGGAGGGGGCGGGTTCGGCTACACCTTC	CASSFGGGGFGYTF
TRBV2	TRBD1	.	TRBJ2-5	TGTGCCAGCAGTTCTAACAGGGGTTCAGAGACCCAGTACTTC	CASSSNRGSETQYF
TRBV11-3	.	.	TRBJ2-3	TGTGCCAGCAGCTTAAGAATGACTAGCACAGATACGCAGTATTTT	CASSLRMTSTDTQYF
TRBV10-1	TRBD2	.	TRBJ2-1	TGCGCCAGCAGTGAGCGTGGTAGCGGGAACAATGAGCAGTTCTTC	CASSERGSGNNEQFF
TRBV19	TRBD1	.	TRBJ1-1	TGTGCCAGTAGTATTACCCTCAAGACAGGGCGGGACACTGAAGCTTTCTTT	CASSITLKTGRDTEAFF
TRBV2	TRBD2	.	TRBJ2-1	TGTGCCAGCAGTATCGGGACTACTACCAATGAGCAGTTCTTC	CASSIGTTTNEQFF
TRBV19	TRBD2	.	TRBJ2-7	TGTGCCAGTAGTATAGCAGGGACTAGCGTCGACGAGCAGTACTTC	CASSIAGTSVDEQYF
TRBV6-5	TRBD2	.	TRBJ2-7	TGTGCCAGCAGTTACGGACTAGCGGAAATTTACGAGCAGTACTTC	CASSYGLAEIYEQYF
TRBV11-2	TRBD1	.	TRBJ2-1	TGTGCCAGCAGCGCCCCGAATGGACAGGGAGGCGATGAGCAGTTCTTC	CASSAPNGQGGDEQFF
TRBV6-4	TRBD2	.	TRBJ2-1	TGTGCCAGCAGTGGACTAGCGGGAGGTAATGAGCAGTTCTTC	CASSGLAGGNEQFF
TRBV4-2	TRBD2	.	TRBJ2-7	TGTGCCAGCAGCCAAGGAGTGAATCTAGCGGGGTACTCCTACGAGCAGTACTTC	CASSQGVNLAGYSYEQYF
TRBV5-1	.	.	TRBJ2-7	TGCGCCAGCAGCTTAGCGTCCGGAACCACCTACGAGCAGTACTTC	CASSLASGTTYEQYF
TRBV19	.	.	TRBJ2-1	TGTGCCAGTACCTCAGGATCGGGGGTCGATGAGCAGTTCTTC	CASTSGSGVDEQFF
TRBV19	.	.	TRBJ1-1	TGTGCCAGTAGTATGGGGCTGAGAGGCACTGAAGCTTTCTTT	CASSMGLRGTEAFF
TRBV19	.	.	TRBJ2-7	TGTGCCAGTAGTATTTCCCACATGACCTACGAGCAGTACTTC	CASSISHMTYEQYF
TRBV7-2	.	.	TRBJ1-5	TGTGCCAGCAGCTTGACAGCGGGGACTCAGCCCCAGCATTTT	CASSLTAGTQPQHF
TRBV5-6	.	.	TRBJ2-7	TGTGCCAGCAGCTCCAGGGGAATTTACGAGCAGTACTTC	CASSSRGIYEQYF
TRBV27	.	.	TRBJ1-1	TGTGCCAGCAGTTCACGCTTCGGGGGAATATTGGACACTGAAGCTTTCTTT	CASSSRFGGILDTEAFF
TRBV5-1	TRBD2	.	TRBJ2-7	TGCGCCAGCAGCTTGGTGCCGGGAGGCGCCTACGAGCAGTACTTC	CASSLVPGGAYEQYF
TRBV30	.	.	TRBJ1-6	TGTGCCTGGATATCCCCCCAGGGGCGCGATTCACCCCTCCACTTT	CAWISPQGRDSPLHF
TRBV10-3	.	.	TRBJ1-1	TGTGCCATCAGTGAGTCAAGGGGCACTGAAGCTTTCTTT	CAISESRGTEAFF
TRBV28	TRBD2	.	TRBJ2-1	TGTGCCAGCAGTACACGACTAGCACAGTTCTTC	CASSTRLAQFF
TRBV5-1	.	.	TRBJ1-1	TGCGCCAGCAGCTTGGCTACGAACACTGAAGCTTTCTTT	CASSLATNTEAFF
TRBV7-2	.	.	TRBJ1-1	TGTGCCAGCAGCTTAGGGGCAGGGAACACTGAAGCTTTCTTT	CASSLGAGNTEAFF
TRBV11-2	TRBD2	.	TRBJ2-1	TGTGCCAGCAGCTTAAGGCTAGCGGGATACAATGAGCAGTTCTTC	CASSLRLAGYNEQFF
TRBV19	TRBD2	.	TRBJ2-7	TGTGCCAGTAGACTAGCGGGAGGGTACGAGCAGTACTTC	CASRLAGGYEQYF
TRBV25-1	.	.	TRBJ1-2	TGTGCCAGCAGTGACCCCCTTCGGGGGGTCAACGGCTACACCTTC	CASSDPLRGVNGYTF
TRBV9	TRBD2	.	TRBJ2-3	TGTGCCAGCAGTTTAAGGGGACTAGCGGGAACAGATACGCAGTATTTT	CASSLRGLAGTDTQYF
TRBV9	.	.	TRBJ2-7	TGTGCCAGCAGCGCAGAGACTAGTAACGAGCAGTACTTC	CASSAETSNEQYF
TRBV6-1	.	medium-sized	TRBJ1-5	TGTGCCAGCAGTGAAGGCCCAGGGGAGGGTCAGCCCCAGCATTTT	CASSEGPGEGQPQHF
TRBV4-1	.	.	TRBJ2-4	TGCGCCAGCGCCGGGACTCCGACGGACATTCAGTACTTC	CASAGTPTDIQYF
TRBV20-1	.	.	TRBJ1-5	TGCAGTGCGGGACACCATCAGCCCCAGCATTTT	CSAGHHQPQHF
TRBV30	TRBD1	.	TRBJ1-1	TGTGCCTGGGTACCACCAGGGGGCGTCGCTGAAGCTTTCTTT	CAWVPPGGVAEAFF
TRBV6-6	.	.	TRBJ2-1	TGTGCCAGCAGTACAGGGTGGTTGAATGAGCAGTTCTTC	CASSTGWLNEQFF
TRBV6-6	.	.	TRBJ2-3	TGTGCCAGCAGTTACGGCGGGTCCGCAGATACGCAGTATTTT	CASSYGGSADTQYF
TRBV5-4	.	.	TRBJ1-2	TGTGCCAGCAGCTTGGTCTCTTTCGCTAACTATGGCTACACCTTC	CASSLVSFANYGYTF
TRBV12-5	TRBD1	.	TRBJ1-5	TGTGCTAGTGGTCCCGGGACAGGGGCTGGTCAGCCCCAGCATTTT	CASGPGTGAGQPQHF
TRBV5-1	.	.	TRBJ1-1	TGCGCCAGCAGCTTGGATGTAGGAGACACTGAAGCTTTCTTT	CASSLDVGDTEAFF
TRBV29-1	TRBD2	.	TRBJ2-1	TGCAGCGTTGTAATAGCGGGAGTTAATGAGCAGTTCTTC	CSVVIAGVNEQFF
TRBV9	TRBD2	.	TRBJ2-3	TGTGCCAGCAGCGCCCCTCAGGGGCCGCGGACTAGCGGGAGAGTGGATACGCAGTATTTT	CASSAPQGPRTSGRVDTQYF
TRBV6-5	TRBD1	.	TRBJ2-1	TGTGCCAGCAGTTACACGGGACAGACTTTAGGGAATGAGCAGTTCTTC	CASSYTGQTLGNEQFF
TRBV5-1	TRBD1	.	TRBJ1-1	TGCGCCAGCAGCTTCGACAGGGGGTATACTGAAGCTTTCTTT	CASSFDRGYTEAFF
TRBV7-7	.	.	TRBJ2-1	TGTGCCAGCAGCTGGAGTCTAGCGACTGAGCAGTTCTTC	CASSWSLATEQFF
TRBV20-1	.	.	TRBJ2-7	TGCAGTGCCGAAAGGGGCGAGCAGTACTTC	CSAERGEQYF
TRBV5-1	TRBD1	.	TRBJ2-7	TGCGCCAGCAGCCCAGGACAGGGTCCCTACGAGCAGTACTTC	CASSPGQGPYEQYF
TRBV12-5	TRBD1	.	TRBJ2-1	TGTGCTAGTGGTTCGGGACAGGGAATTAGTACCTACAATGAGCAGTTCTTC	CASGSGQGISTYNEQFF
TRBV11-2	TRBD1	.	TRBJ2-7	TGTGCCAGCAGCTTAGGGACAGGGGCAACCTACGAGCAGTACTTC	CASSLGTGATYEQYF
TRBV19	TRBD2	.	TRBJ2-3	TGTGCCAGTGGGGGGGGCACAGATACGCAGTATTTT	CASGGGTDTQYF
TRBV5-4	.	.	TRBJ2-1	TGTGCCAGCAGCTTGCCAGGCAGCTCGATCCAGTTCTTC	CASSLPGSSIQFF
TRBV28	TRBD1	.	TRBJ1-5	TGTGCCAGCAGTTCGGGACAGGGGGCACGACAGCCCCAGCATTTT	CASSSGQGARQPQHF
TRBV9	TRBD1	.	TRBJ1-1	TGTGCCAGCAGCGGGAGGGACAGGAACACTGAAGCTTTCTTT	CASSGRDRNTEAFF